This TCR beta chain was identified during a study of PD-L1 blockade in urothelial cancer. The V gene lost 4 bases and the J gene lost 2 bases, with 8 bases spanning the gap. This CDR3 has 14 residues. The germline CDR1 and CDR2 sequences are SNHLY and FYNNEI. Time point specified: pretreatment peripheral blood. Regarding this clone: What it recognizes is unknown.

Overall study findings and caveats: Blood TCR clonality below the median before treatment was a predictor of better survival.

Only in-frame clones appear in the TCRdb table, and some are missing; sequencing was by immunoSEQ multiplex PCR. The sample has some 120,000 clones; 84% are singletons. The J gene is TRBJ2-2, the V gene TRBV2; D not resolved. The TCR originated in a man aged 45-65 years with urothelial cancer. Sample: PBMCs, taken around atezolizumab (anti-PD-L1) treatment. The DNA of the CDR3 is TGTGCCAGCAGTGCGGTCATTAACACCGGGGAGCTGTTTTTT. This gives the protein CASSAVINTGELFF.